One and the same sample provided the 31 T cell receptor beta chains below, sequenced in a study of technical replicates of blood from a few donors. Here immunoSEQ multiplex PCR was the method, and the copy in TCRdb shows in-frame clones only, minus some. The sample gives under 100,000 clones, 96% of which show up once; about 0.3% is in the top ten. The sample consisted of T cells isolated from PBMCs. The receptors here all came from a human donor in good health.

This clone showed up just a few times. The V call is TRBV2, the J call TRBJ1-1, with D possibly TRBD1 on 6 matching bases. CDR1 and CDR2 from the germline V gene are SNHLY and FYNNEI. The germline V and J ends were trimmed by 5 bases and 8 bases, with 12 bases remaining between them. This CDR3 region has 12 residues. The CDR3 sequence: CASSPFDREAFF. CDR3 coding DNA: TGTGCCAGCAGTCCCTTTGACAGGGAAGCTTTCTTT.

The sample holds one count of this clone. The genes are TRBV4-1 and TRBJ2-3, with 14 bases matching TRBD2. V dropped 4 bases and J dropped 4; count of bases not matched to a gene: 7. Germline V lookup: CDR1 MGHRA, CDR2 YSYEKL. This CDR3 is built from 17 residues. The CDR3 region has the DNA TGCGCCAGCAGCCTTGGGACTAGCGGGAGATTTGCAGATACGCAGTATTTT. It encodes CASSLGTSGRFADTQYF.

The V call is TRBV5-4, the J call TRBJ2-7; 9 bases line up with TRBD1. Trimming cost V 2 bases and J 4 bases; bases outside gene matches: 7. This CDR3 region has 15 residues. Germline loops: CDR1 SGHNT, CDR2 YYREEE (reference sequence). In DNA, the CDR3 is TGTGCCAGCAGCTTAGACAGGGGGTTTGGGTACGAGCAGTACTTC. This encodes CASSLDRGFGYEQYF.

In the case of this clone: Other DNA sequences within the sample encode an identical CDR3. V gene TRBV9 combines with J gene TRBJ2-7; 9 bases are shared with TRBD1. The CDR3 loop spans 14 amino acids. Germline assignment: CDR1 SGDLS and CDR2 YYNGEE. With V trimmed by 3 bases and J by 6 bases, 7 bases remained unmatched. Here the CDR3 DNA reads TGTGCCAGCAGCGGGGGACAGGGTTTAGGCGAGCAGTACTTC. It is translated as CASSGGQGLGEQYF.

This chain's CDR3 is CASRLTSNQPQHF. DNA for the CDR3: TGTGCCAGCAGACTAACGAGTAATCAGCCCCAGCATTTT. The V call is TRBV6-1, the J call TRBJ1-5, with unresolved D. Trimming cost V 6 bases and J 4 bases, with 10 bases left between them. CDR1 and CDR2 from the germline V gene are MNHNS and SASEGT. The CDR3 is 13 amino acids.

This clone was detected only once. V usage is TRBV6-6 and J usage is TRBJ2-7; maybe TRBD2 (5 bases). Germline values: CDR1 MNHNY, CDR2 SVGAGI (reference sequence). Trimming stripped 4 bases from V and 8 bases from J, with 12 bases between. There are 12 residues in the CDR3. The CDR3 loop is CASSSPGGKQYF. CDR3 nucleotides: TGTGCCAGCAGTTCCCCAGGAGGCAAGCAGTACTTC.

This chain connects TRBV10-3 to TRBJ1-1; D unresolved. In germline, CDR1 is ENHRY, CDR2 SYGVKD. The V end lost 5 bases, the J end lost 3 bases, and 13 bases lay between the germline ends. The CDR3 totals 14 residues. The CDR3 bases are TGTGCCATCAGTAATGCAGCAGGCGACACTGAAGCTTTCTTT. This codes for CAISNAAGDTEAFF.

This sequence joins TRBV28 and TRBJ1-2; D is uncertain. Germline V lookup: CDR1 MDHEN, CDR2 SYDVKM. The length of the CDR3 is 11 residues. CDR3 protein: CANYGSYGYTF. CDR3 sequence (DNA): TGTGCGAACTACGGAAGCTATGGCTACACCTTC.

The chain links TRBV27 to TRBJ1-4; TRBD1 agrees at 8 bases. CDR1 is MNHEY, CDR2 SMNVEV, per germline (reference sequence). V was clipped by 8 bases and J by 4 bases; unmatched bases: 3. This CDR3 region has 13 residues. The CDR3 bases are TGTGCCAGCCGGGACAGGATTAATGAAAAACTGTTTTTT. Protein sequence: CASRDRINEKLFF.

This chain uses TRBV7-9 with TRBJ1-1, with D maybe TRBD1 (6 bases). Germline CDR1 is SEHNR and CDR2 is FQNEAQ (reference sequence). CDR3 length equals 15 residues. V dropped 4 bases and J dropped 0 bases, with 12 bases sitting between them. The CDR3 bases are TGTGCCAGCAGCTCTCGGGGGGGGCTGAACACTGAAGCTTTCTTT. Protein: CASSSRGGLNTEAFF.

The chain joins TRBV2 to TRBJ2-7; possibly TRBD1 for D (6 bases). Germline assignment: CDR1 SNHLY and CDR2 FYNNEI. Between the trimmed V and J ends, which lost 8 bases and 3 bases, there was a span of 11 bases. This CDR3 has 12 amino acids. The CDR3 spells CASLDSFYEQYF. Written as DNA, the CDR3 is TGTGCCAGCCTGGACAGTTTCTACGAGCAGTACTTC. Complete variable domain (other parts from reference TRBV2 and TRBJ2-7): EPEVTQTPSHQVTQMGQEVILRCVPISNHLYFYWYRQILGQKVEFLVSFYNNEISEKSEIFDDQFSVERPDGSNFTLKIRSTKLEDSAMYFCASLDSFYEQYFGPGTRLTVT.

The chain carries TRBV28 and TRBJ1-1, with 9 bases aligning to TRBD1. Germline CDR1 is MDHEN and CDR2 is SYDVKM. This CDR3 is built from 13 residues. Unmatched junction bases numbered 10, after V lost 6 bases and J lost 11 bases. The CDR3 spells CASSSQGTGLAFF. For the CDR3, the DNA is TGTGCCAGCAGCTCACAGGGGACAGGGCTCGCTTTCTTT.

The chain couples TRBV2 to TRBJ1-5; 9 bases match TRBD1. V lost 4 bases and J lost 7; bases outside the gene matches: 5. This CDR3 is 14 amino acids long. CDR1 and CDR2 (germline): SNHLY, FYNNEI. CDR3 in amino acids: CASSARTGEQPQHF. The DNA of the CDR3 is TGTGCCAGCAGTGCCCGGACAGGGGAACAGCCCCAGCATTTT.

The chain uses TRBV6-6 and TRBJ2-3; TRBD1 matches at 7 bases. The germline V gene has CDR1 MNHNY and CDR2 SVGAGI (reference sequence). CDR3 length: 16 residues. Trimming removed 2 bases from V and 0 bases from J; junction bases left unmatched: 5. CDR3 residues: CASSYPTGASTDTQYF. Here the CDR3 DNA reads TGTGCCAGCAGTTACCCTACAGGGGCCAGCACAGATACGCAGTATTTT.

The chain links TRBV4-2 to TRBJ1-2; D remains ambiguous. The CDR3 runs to 14 residues. V dropped 4 bases and J dropped 2 bases, with 11 bases sitting between them. CDR1 is LGHNA, CDR2 YNFKEQ, per germline. This CDR3 reads CASSLDTRNYGYTF. CDR3 in DNA: TGTGCCAGCAGCCTTGACACGAGAAACTATGGCTACACCTTC.

The genes are TRBV14 and TRBJ1-5, with TRBD1 as a possible D gene (5 bases). V lost 4 bases to trimming and J lost 7 bases, with 17 bases between them. Germline values: CDR1 SGHDN, CDR2 FVKESK. The CDR3 consists of 15 residues. The CDR3 is CASSPPGGFGQPQHF. The CDR3 nucleotides are TGTGCCAGCAGCCCCCCTGGGGGGTTTGGCCAGCCCCAGCATTTT.

This clone was seen once. The chain has TRBV4-1 and TRBJ1-2; D possibly corresponds to TRBD1 (5 bases). The germline V gene encodes CDR1 MGHRA and CDR2 YSYEKL. This CDR3 has 15 amino acids. Trimming cost V 4 bases and J 4 bases, with 16 bases left between them. In DNA, the CDR3 is TGCGCCAGCAGCCGGAGGGATCGGGGGTCCTATGGCTACACCTTC. It codes for CASSRRDRGSYGYTF.

The chain carries TRBV27 and TRBJ2-3; D is uncertain. The CDR3 runs 13 residues. V was pared by 5 bases and J by 2 bases, with 8 bases between. Germline lookup yields CDR1 MNHEY and CDR2 SMNVEV (reference sequence). CDR3 nucleotides: TGTGCCAGCAGTCTAAGCCACACAGATACGCAGTATTTT. Amino acid sequence: CASSLSHTDTQYF.

The rearrangement joins TRBV10-3 to TRBJ2-7; no clear D. Per the germline V gene, CDR1 is ENHRY and CDR2 is SYGVKD. V lost 8 bases, J lost 6 bases, and 20 bases lay in between. The length of the CDR3 is 14 residues. CDR3 coding DNA: TGTGCCATCGGATATTCGACTGATTCGATCGAGCAGTACTTC. Translation gives CAIGYSTDSIEQYF.

A note on this clone: An end of the junction does not agree with germline; a read error may underlie this. The rearrangement links TRBV7-7 to TRBJ2-5; possible D gene TRBD1, 5 bases. Germline-derived CDR1 and CDR2 are SSHAT and FNYEAQ (reference sequence). The CDR3 is 16 amino acids. The CDR3: CASSLGARDPKETQYF. The CDR3, as DNA: TGTGCTAGCAGCTTAGGGGCCAGAGACCCCAAAGAGACCCAGTACTTC.

The J gene is TRBJ2-5, the V gene TRBV6-5; D is undetermined. With 6 bases removed from V and 2 bases from J, the gap between germline ends came to 13 bases. The CDR3 sequence is 14 residues long. Germline CDR1 MNHEY, CDR2 SVGAGI. The CDR3 spells CASSLLGSQETQYF. The CDR3 region has the DNA TGTGCCAGCAGCCTTCTAGGCTCTCAAGAGACCCAGTACTTC.

The chain links TRBV7-3 to TRBJ2-1; TRBD2 matches at 7 bases. The V gene's germline CDR1 is SGHTA and CDR2 FQGTGA. J lost 3 bases, V lost 5 bases, and 7 bases had no gene match. The CDR3 is 15 amino acids. This chain's CDR3 is CASSSGTPNYNEQFF. The CDR3 DNA reads TGTGCCAGCAGCAGCGGGACTCCGAACTACAATGAGCAGTTCTTC.

CDR3 loop: CASKFRTRALLGTQYF. CDR3 coding DNA: TGTGCCAGCAAATTCAGGACTAGGGCCCTCCTGGGGACGCAGTATTTT. The V call is TRBV5-6, the J call TRBJ2-3; 7 bases align to TRBD2. Germline V gene data show CDR1 as SGHDT and CDR2 as YYEEEE. The CDR3 consists of 16 residues. V trimming: 6 bases; J trimming: 9 bases; junction bases outside the gene matches: 19.

The J gene is TRBJ1-1, the V gene TRBV28; D gene uncertain. The germline V and J ends were trimmed by 3 bases and 5 bases, with 4 bases remaining between them. The CDR3 length is 11 residues. Germline CDR1 and CDR2: MDHEN and SYDVKM. The CDR3 loop reads CASSFRTEAFF. The CDR3 nucleotides read TGTGCCAGCAGTTTTCGGACTGAAGCTTTCTTT.

The V and J genes are TRBV27 and TRBJ2-1; tentative D call: TRBD2 (5 bases). The CDR3 contains 16 residues. V was clipped by 4 bases and J by 0 bases, with 13 bases between them. Germline V CDR1 and CDR2: MNHEY, SMNVEV (reference sequence). DNA of the CDR3: TGTGCCAGCAGTTGGAGGTCGGCGGGCTCCTACAATGAGCAGTTCTTC. It specifies CASSWRSAGSYNEQFF.

This chain joins TRBV18 and TRBJ2-3; a weak D match, TRBD2 (6 bases). V lost 0 bases to trimming and J lost 2 bases, with 12 bases between them. The V gene's germline CDR1 is KGHSH and CDR2 LQKENI. The CDR3 sequence is 16 residues long. The CDR3 DNA is TGTGCCAGCTCACCACCTGCTAGCGAACACACAGATACGCAGTATTTT. Translation: CASSPPASEHTDTQYF.

The chain carries TRBV4-2 and TRBJ2-1, with D possibly being TRBD2 (6 bases). Trimming pared 0 bases from V and 8 bases from J, leaving 11 bases between. Looked up from germline, CDR1 is LGHNA and CDR2 is YNFKEQ. There are 14 residues in the CDR3. CDR3 nucleotides: TGTGCCAGCAGCCAAGAACTAGCTCCCGATGAGCAGTTCTTC. It yields the protein CASSQELAPDEQFF.

The J gene is TRBJ1-1, the V gene TRBV6-5; 7 bases are a match to TRBD1. Germline assignment: CDR1 MNHEY and CDR2 SVGAGI. The V segment lost 6 bases and the J segment 7 bases; nucleotides outside the gene matches: 5. CDR3 size: 12 residues. CDR3 in amino acids: CASSLTGFEAFF. The CDR3 coding sequence is TGTGCCAGCAGCCTGACAGGGTTTGAAGCTTTCTTT.

The chain is built from TRBV19 and TRBJ1-2, with D maybe TRBD1 (6 bases). Germline CDR1 and CDR2: LNHDA and SQIVND (reference sequence). The CDR3 sequence is 15 residues long. The V gene lost 5 bases and the J gene lost 2 bases, with 15 bases spanning the gap. This chain's CDR3 is CASSLRDTLNYGYTF. Here the CDR3 DNA reads TGTGCCAGTAGTCTCCGGGACACACTCAACTATGGCTACACCTTC.

V and J are TRBV2 and TRBJ1-3, with 8 nucleotides matching TRBD1. Trimming cost V 6 bases and J 2 bases; bases outside gene matches: 3. Germline lookup yields CDR1 SNHLY and CDR2 FYNNEI. The CDR3 totals 14 residues. CDR3 bases: TGTGCCAGCAGGGCGGACAGGGCTGGAAACACCATATATTTT. This translates into CASRADRAGNTIYF.

The rearrangement links TRBV19 to TRBJ2-7, with 10 bases matching TRBD2. CDR1 is LNHDA, CDR2 SQIVND, per germline (reference sequence). The CDR3 length is 16 residues. Trimming cost V 6 bases and J 4 bases; bases outside gene matches: 12. CDR3 protein: CASSLNVPSGSYEQYF. CDR3 in DNA: TGTGCCAGTAGCCTCAATGTACCTAGCGGGAGTTACGAGCAGTACTTC.